Sequencing of this TCR beta chain was carried out in a study of blood T cell repertoires in COVID-19. Study information: Acute-phase and convalescent COVID-19 samples originated in the United States, Italy and Spain.

V gave up 4 bases and J gave up 4 bases; unmatched junction bases: 7. This CDR3 spans 16 amino acids. Germline CDR1 is SNHLY and CDR2 is FYNNEI. As processed by the authors: Estimation of nucleated cell counts was performed using reference gene primer amplification. Measured with immunoSEQ multiplex PCR; TCRdb has only the in-frame clones, and not every one. V, J and clone size were drawn from that table, and D and trimming were deduced from the DNA. The data contain tens of thousands of clones, approximately 90% of them singletons. Sample: peripheral blood. This clonotype originated in a man older than 75 with acute or convalescent COVID-19. The rearrangement joins TRBV2 to TRBJ2-5; 12 bases match TRBD2. The CDR3 bases are TGTGCCAGCAGTGCCGTCCTGACTAGCGGGGGAGAGACCCAGTACTTC. This codes for CASSAVLTSGGETQYF.